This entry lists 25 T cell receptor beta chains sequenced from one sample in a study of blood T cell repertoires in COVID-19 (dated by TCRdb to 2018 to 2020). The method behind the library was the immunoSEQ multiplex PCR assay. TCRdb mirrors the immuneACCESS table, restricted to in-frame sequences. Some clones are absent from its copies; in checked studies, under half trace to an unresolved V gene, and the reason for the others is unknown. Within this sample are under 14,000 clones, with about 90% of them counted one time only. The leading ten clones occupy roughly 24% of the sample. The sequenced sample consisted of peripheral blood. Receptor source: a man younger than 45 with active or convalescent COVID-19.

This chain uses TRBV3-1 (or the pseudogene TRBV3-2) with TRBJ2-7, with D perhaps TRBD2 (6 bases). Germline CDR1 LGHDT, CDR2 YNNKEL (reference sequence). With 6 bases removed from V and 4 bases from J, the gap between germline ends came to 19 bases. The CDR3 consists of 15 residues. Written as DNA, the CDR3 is TGTGCCAGCAGTCCGGGGGTGCAGGCCTTGTACGAGCAGTACTTC. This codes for CASSPGVQALYEQYF.

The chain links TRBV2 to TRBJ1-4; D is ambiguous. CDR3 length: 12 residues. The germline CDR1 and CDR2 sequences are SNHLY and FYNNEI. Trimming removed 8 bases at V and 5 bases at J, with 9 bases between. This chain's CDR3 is CASAEENEKLFF. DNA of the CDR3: TGTGCCAGCGCAGAGGAGAATGAAAAACTGTTTTTT.

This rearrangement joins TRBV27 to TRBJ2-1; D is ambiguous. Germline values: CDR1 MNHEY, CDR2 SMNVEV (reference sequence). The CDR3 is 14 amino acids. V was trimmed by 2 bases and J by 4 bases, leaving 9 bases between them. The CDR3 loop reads CASSLVYRYNEQFF. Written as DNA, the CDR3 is TGTGCCAGCAGTTTAGTGTACAGATACAATGAGCAGTTCTTC.

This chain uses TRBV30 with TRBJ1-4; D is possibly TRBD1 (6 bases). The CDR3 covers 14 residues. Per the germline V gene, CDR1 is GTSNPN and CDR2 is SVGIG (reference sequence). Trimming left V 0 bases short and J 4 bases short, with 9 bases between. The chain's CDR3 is CAWSVGQFNEKLFF. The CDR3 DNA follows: TGTGCCTGGAGTGTCGGACAGTTTAATGAAAAACTGTTTTTT. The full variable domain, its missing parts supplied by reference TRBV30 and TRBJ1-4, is SQTIHQWPATLVQPVGSPLSLECTVEGTSNPNLYWYRQAAGRGLQLLFYSVGIGQISSEVPQNLSASRPQDRQFILSSKKLLLSDSGFYLCAWSVGQFNEKLFFGSGTQLSVL.

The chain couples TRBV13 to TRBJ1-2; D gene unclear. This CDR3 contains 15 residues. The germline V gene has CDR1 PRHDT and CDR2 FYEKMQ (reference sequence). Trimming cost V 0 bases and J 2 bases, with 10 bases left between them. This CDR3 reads CASSLGDQRNYGYTF. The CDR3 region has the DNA TGTGCCAGCAGCTTAGGCGATCAGCGGAACTATGGCTACACCTTC.

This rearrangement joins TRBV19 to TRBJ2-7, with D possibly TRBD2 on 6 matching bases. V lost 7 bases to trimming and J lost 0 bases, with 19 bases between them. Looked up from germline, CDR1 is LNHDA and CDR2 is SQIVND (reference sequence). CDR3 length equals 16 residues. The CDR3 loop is CASTRRLGGDSYEQYF. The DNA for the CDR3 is TGTGCCAGTACTCGGCGACTGGGCGGGGACTCCTACGAGCAGTACTTC.

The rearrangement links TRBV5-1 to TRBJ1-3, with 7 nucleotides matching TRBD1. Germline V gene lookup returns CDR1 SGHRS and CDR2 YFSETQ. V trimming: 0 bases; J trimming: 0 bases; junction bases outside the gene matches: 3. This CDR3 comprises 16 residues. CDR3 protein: CASSLAPGGSGNTIYF. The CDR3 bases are TGCGCCAGCAGCTTGGCTCCAGGGGGCTCTGGAAACACCATATATTTT. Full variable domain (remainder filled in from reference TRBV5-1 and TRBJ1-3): KAGVTQTPRYLIKTRGQQVTLSCSPISGHRSVSWYQQTPGQGLQFLFEYFSETQRNKGNFPGRFSGRQFSNSRSEMNVSTLELGDSALYLCASSLAPGGSGNTIYFGEGSWLTVV.

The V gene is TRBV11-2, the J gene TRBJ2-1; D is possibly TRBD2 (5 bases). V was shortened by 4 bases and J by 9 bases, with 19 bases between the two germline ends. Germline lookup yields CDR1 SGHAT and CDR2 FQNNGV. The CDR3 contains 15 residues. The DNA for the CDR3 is TGTGCCAGCAGCTCGCCACGGGTTTTAGCGTCTGAGCAGTTCTTC. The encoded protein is CASSSPRVLASEQFF. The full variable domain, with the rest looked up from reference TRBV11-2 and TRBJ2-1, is EAGVAQSPRYKIIEKRQSVAFWCNPISGHATLYWYQQILGQGPKLLIQFQNNGVVDDSQLPKDRFSAERLKGVDSTLKIQPAKLEDSAVYLCASSSPRVLASEQFFGPGTRLTVL.

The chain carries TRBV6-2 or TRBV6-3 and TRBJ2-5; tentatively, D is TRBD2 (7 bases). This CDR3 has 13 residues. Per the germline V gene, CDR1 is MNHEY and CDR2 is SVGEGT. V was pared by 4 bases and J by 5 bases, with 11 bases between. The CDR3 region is CASSWAGAETQYF. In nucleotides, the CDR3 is TGTGCCAGCAGTTGGGCGGGGGCTGAGACCCAGTACTTC.

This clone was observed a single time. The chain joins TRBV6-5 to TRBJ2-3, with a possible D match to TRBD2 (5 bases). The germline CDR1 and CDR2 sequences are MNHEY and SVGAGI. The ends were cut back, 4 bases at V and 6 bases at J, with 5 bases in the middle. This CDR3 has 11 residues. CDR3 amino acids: CASSLADTQYF. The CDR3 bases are TGTGCCAGCAGTTTAGCGGATACGCAGTATTTT.

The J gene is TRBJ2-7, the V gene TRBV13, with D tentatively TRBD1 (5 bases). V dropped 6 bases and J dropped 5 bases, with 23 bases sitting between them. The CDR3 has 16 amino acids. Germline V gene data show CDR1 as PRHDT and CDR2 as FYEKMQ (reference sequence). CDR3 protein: CASSSVQALGVDEQYF. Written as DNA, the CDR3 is TGTGCCAGCAGTTCTGTACAGGCCTTGGGCGTCGACGAGCAGTACTTC. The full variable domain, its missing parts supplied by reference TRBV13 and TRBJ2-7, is AAGVIQSPRHLIKEKRETATLKCYPIPRHDTVYWYQQGPGQDPQFLISFYEKMQSDKGSIPDRFSAQQFSDYHSELNMSSLELGDSALYFCASSSVQALGVDEQYFGPGTRLTVT.

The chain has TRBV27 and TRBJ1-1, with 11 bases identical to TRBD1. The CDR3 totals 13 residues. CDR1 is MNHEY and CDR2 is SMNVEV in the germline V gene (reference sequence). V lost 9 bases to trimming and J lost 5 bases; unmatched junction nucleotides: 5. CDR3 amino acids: CARFRDRGTEAFF. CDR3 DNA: TGTGCCAGGTTCCGGGACAGGGGGACTGAAGCTTTCTTT.

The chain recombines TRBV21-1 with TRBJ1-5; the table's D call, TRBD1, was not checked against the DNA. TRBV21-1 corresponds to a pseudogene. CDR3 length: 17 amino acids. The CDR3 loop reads CASSKVGGRGDIQPQHF. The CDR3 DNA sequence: TGTGCCAGCAGCAAAGTCGGCGGCAGGGGGGACATTCAGCCCCAGCATTTT.

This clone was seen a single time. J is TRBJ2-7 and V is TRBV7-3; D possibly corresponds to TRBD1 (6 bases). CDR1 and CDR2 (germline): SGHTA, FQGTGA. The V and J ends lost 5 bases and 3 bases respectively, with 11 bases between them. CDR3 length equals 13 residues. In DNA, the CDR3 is TGTGCCAGCAGCCCTCTGACAGGCTACGAGCAGTACGTC. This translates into CASSPLTGYEQYV.

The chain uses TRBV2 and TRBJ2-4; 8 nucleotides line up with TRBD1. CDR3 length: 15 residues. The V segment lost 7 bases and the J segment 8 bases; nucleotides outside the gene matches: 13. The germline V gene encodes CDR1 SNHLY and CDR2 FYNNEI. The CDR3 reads CASMWGQAIWDIQYF. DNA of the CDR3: TGTGCCAGCATGTGGGGACAGGCCATTTGGGACATTCAGTACTTC.

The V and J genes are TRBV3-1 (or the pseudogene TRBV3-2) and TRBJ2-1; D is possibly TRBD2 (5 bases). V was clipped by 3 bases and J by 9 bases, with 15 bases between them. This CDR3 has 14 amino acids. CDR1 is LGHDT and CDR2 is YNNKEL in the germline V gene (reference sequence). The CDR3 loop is CASSHASPRVEQFF. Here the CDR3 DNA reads TGTGCCAGCAGCCATGCTAGTCCGAGGGTTGAGCAGTTCTTC.

The CDR3 DNA reads as TGCGCCAGCAGCTCAGCCGGGACTAGCGTAGGTCCAGATACGCAGTATTTT. Its protein is CASSSAGTSVGPDTQYF. V and J are TRBV5-1 and TRBJ2-3, with 10 bases identical to TRBD2. The J segment lost 4 bases and the V segment lost 3 bases, leaving 11 bases of the junction unmatched. The germline CDR1 and CDR2 sequences are SGHRS and YFSETQ. This CDR3 is 17 amino acids long.

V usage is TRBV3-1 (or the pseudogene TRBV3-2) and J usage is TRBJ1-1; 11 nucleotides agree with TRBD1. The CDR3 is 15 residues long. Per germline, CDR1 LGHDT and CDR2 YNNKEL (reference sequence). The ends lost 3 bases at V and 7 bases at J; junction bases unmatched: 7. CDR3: CASSHQGQGAVEAFF. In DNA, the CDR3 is TGTGCCAGCAGCCATCAAGGACAGGGGGCTGTTGAAGCTTTCTTT.

This CDR3 reads CASSVSSYEQYF. The CDR3 DNA follows: TGTGCCAGCAGTGTCTCCTCCTACGAGCAGTACTTC. The genes are TRBV25-1 and TRBJ2-7; D gene unclear. The CDR3 is 12 residues long. Germline assignment: CDR1 MGHDK and CDR2 SYGVNS. With 4 bases removed from V and 0 bases from J, the gap between germline ends came to 4 bases.

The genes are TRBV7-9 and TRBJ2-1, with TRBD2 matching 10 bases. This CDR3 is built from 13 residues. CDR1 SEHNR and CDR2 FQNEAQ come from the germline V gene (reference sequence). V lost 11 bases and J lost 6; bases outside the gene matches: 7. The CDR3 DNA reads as TGTGCCTGCGAAGCGGGGGGGGGCAATGAGCAGTTCTTC. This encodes CACEAGGGNEQFF.

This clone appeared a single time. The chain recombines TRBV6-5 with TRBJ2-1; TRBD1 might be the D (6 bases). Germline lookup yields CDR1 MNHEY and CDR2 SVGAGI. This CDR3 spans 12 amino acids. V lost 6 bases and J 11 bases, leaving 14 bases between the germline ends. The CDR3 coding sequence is TGTGCCAGCAGCCTCCTACAGGGAAAGCAGTTCTTC. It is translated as CASSLLQGKQFF.

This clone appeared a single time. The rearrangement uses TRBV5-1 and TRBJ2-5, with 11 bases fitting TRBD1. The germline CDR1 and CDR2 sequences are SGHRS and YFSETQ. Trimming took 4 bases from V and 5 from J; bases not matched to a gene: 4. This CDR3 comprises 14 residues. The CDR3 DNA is TGCGCCAGCAGCCTAGGGACAGGGGGGGAGACCCAGTACTTC. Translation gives CASSLGTGGETQYF.

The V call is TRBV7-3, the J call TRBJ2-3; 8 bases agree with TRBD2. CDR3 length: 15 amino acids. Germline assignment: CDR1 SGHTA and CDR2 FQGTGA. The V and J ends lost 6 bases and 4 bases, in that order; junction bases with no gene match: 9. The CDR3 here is CASRLSGGRSDTQYF. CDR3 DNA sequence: TGTGCCAGCAGATTGTCGGGGGGGAGGTCAGATACGCAGTATTTT.

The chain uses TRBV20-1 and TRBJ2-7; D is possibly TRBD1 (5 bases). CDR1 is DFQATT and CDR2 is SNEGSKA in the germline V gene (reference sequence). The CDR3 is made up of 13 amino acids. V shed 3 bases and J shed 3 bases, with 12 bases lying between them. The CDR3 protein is CSASSGQHYEQYV. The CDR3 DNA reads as TGCAGTGCTAGTTCCGGACAACACTACGAGCAGTACGTC.

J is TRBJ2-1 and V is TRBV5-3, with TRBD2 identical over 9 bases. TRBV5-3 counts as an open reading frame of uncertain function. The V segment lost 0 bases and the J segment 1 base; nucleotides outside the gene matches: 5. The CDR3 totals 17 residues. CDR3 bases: TGTGCCAGAAGCTTGGGAACTAGCGGGTCATCCTACAATGAGCAGTTCTTC. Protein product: CARSLGTSGSSYNEQFF.